This T cell receptor beta chain was captured by sequencing in a study of T cells in Graves' hyperthyroidism and ophthalmopathy. As for the study in general: Peripheral blood was taken when the disease was first diagnosed, before any treatment began. Study-level results: Most expanded thyroid clonotypes above 0.001 also appeared in blood. Progression to ophthalmopathy was predicted a median of about six months early.

This clonotype was observed a few times. Antigen unknown. This CDR3 spans 14 amino acids. V was shortened by 4 bases and J by 4 bases, with 13 bases between the two germline ends. Germline CDR1 is SGDLS and CDR2 is YYNGEE. Amplification targeted TCR beta CDR3 regions from RNA transcripts. In the first-round RT-PCR of the TCR CDR3, the HTBI primer set was used. MiXCR, run by TCRdb on the multiplex PCR reads, gives a single entry per CDR3 protein. This sample yields about 400,000 distinct CDR3 sequences, of which about 14% are seen a single time; around 20% belongs to the top ten. This chain joins TRBV9 and TRBJ2-3; D ambiguous. The sequenced material came from blood. The clonotype originates from a woman under 40 with Graves' ophthalmopathy. CDR3 sequence (DNA): TGTGCCAGCAGCCCCCCCGAGCCTTCAGATACGCAGTATTTT. As protein: CASSPPEPSDTQYF.